A selection of T cell receptor beta chains follows, all from one sample in a study of cytomegalovirus exposure and HLA in healthy donors. Clones were sequenced by immunoSEQ multiplex PCR, and TCRdb holds only the in-frame ones, with some missing. The data hold about 160,000 clones, with about 68% observed a single time. The sequencing sample was made of PBMCs. The source is a man between 18 and 35 years old in good health and CMV-seronegative. CDR3s include the opening cysteine and the closing phenylalanine or tryptophan. Fields, in order: J gene, D gene, clone size, V gene, CDR3 DNA, CDR3 protein. The D gene is left open where the match is weak. Some rows have no size entry. The others give once, few or many, or a class for an expanded clone.

TRBJ2-1,TRBD2,few,TRBV6-4,TGTGCCAGCAGTGACTCGAGCGGGAGCTACAATGAGCAGTTCTTC,CASSDSSGSYNEQFF
TRBJ1-1,.,.,TRBV6-5,TGTGCCAGCAGGACCCCTGGACAGAACACTGAAGCTTTCTTT,CASRTPGQNTEAFF
TRBJ2-2,.,.,TRBV7-8,TGTGCCAGCAGCTTCTCCGGGGTCGGCACCGGGGAGCTGTTTTTT,CASSFSGVGTGELFF
TRBJ2-7,TRBD2,.,TRBV29-1,TGCAGCGCTCTGGGACTAGCGTCCTACGAGCAGTACTTC,CSALGLASYEQYF
TRBJ1-1,.,.,TRBV5-1,TGCGCCAGCAGCTTAGGCGGGAACACTGAAGCTTTCTTT,CASSLGGNTEAFF
TRBJ2-1,.,once,TRBV19,TGTGCCAGTAGGGGGTCAGGGTCCAATGAGCAGTTCTTC,CASRGSGSNEQFF
TRBJ1-1,.,.,TRBV5-6,TGTGCCAGCAGCTTCATCCACGACAGGAATTGGGTCACTGAAGCTTTCTTT,CASSFIHDRNWVTEAFF
TRBJ2-1,.,once,TRBV10-3,TGTGCCATCAGTCCTGTATACAATGAGCAGTTCTTC,CAISPVYNEQFF
TRBJ2-3,TRBD2,.,TRBV7-6,TGTGCCAGCAGCCCGAGGGGGGGACTAGCGGGGCACACAGATACGCAGTATTTT,CASSPRGGLAGHTDTQYF
TRBJ2-1,TRBD2,.,TRBV5-1,TGCGCCAGCGCTAGGACTAGCGGGAGAGGTTGGAATGAGCAGTTCTTC,CASARTSGRGWNEQFF
TRBJ2-7,.,few,TRBV19,TGTGCCAGTAGCCCCTCCGGGGTCTCCTACGAGCAGTACTTC,CASSPSGVSYEQYF
TRBJ2-7,TRBD1,.,TRBV6-5,TGTGCCAGCAGTTACTCGACAGGGGCCCAGCTCGAGCAGTACTTC,CASSYSTGAQLEQYF
TRBJ1-2,.,.,TRBV4-3,TGCGCCAGCAGCCAAGAGCAGGGGACCGGAGGATCAACCTTC,CASSQEQGTGGSTF
TRBJ2-7,.,.,TRBV28,TGTGCCAGCAGCCGAGGGCGTTACTACGAGCAGTACTTC,CASSRGRYYEQYF
TRBJ1-5,.,once,TRBV6-6,TGTGCCAGCAGAGAGCCGACGGGTAGCAATCAGCCCCAGCATTTT,CASREPTGSNQPQHF
TRBJ2-3,.,.,TRBV4-3,TGCGCCAGCAGCCACTCGGCAGATACGCAGTATTTT,CASSHSADTQYF
TRBJ1-4,.,.,TRBV2,TGTGCCAGCAGCCCGGGGGAAAAACTGTTTTTT,CASSPGEKLFF
TRBJ2-1,.,.,TRBV4-3,TGCGCCAGCAGCCGGGCGGGACAGTCGGACAATGAGCAGTTCTTC,CASSRAGQSDNEQFF
TRBJ2-7,TRBD2,.,TRBV4-3,TGCGCCAGCAGGAAAACTCTTCAGCGGGGATGGCACGAGCAGTACTTC,CASRKTLQRGWHEQYF
TRBJ1-5,.,.,TRBV10-2,TGCGCCAGCAGTGAGTCGCACAGGGATCAGCCCCAGCATTTT,CASSESHRDQPQHF
TRBJ1-1,.,few,TRBV27,TGTGCCAGCAGTCCTCGGATTAGCAACACTGAAGCTTTCTTT,CASSPRISNTEAFF
TRBJ1-1,TRBD1,.,TRBV4-3,TGCGCCAGCAGCCGAGGGACAGGATCGATGGAGAACACTGAAGCTTTCTTT,CASSRGTGSMENTEAFF
TRBJ2-1,.,.,TRBV14,TGTGCCAGCAGCCACCGGCAGGGCTCCTACAATGAGCAGTTCTTC,CASSHRQGSYNEQFF
TRBJ2-2,.,once,TRBV7-2,TGTGCCAGCAGAGACGTCGGAGGCACCGGGGAGCTGTTTTTT,CASRDVGGTGELFF
TRBJ2-7,.,.,TRBV19,TGTGCCAGTAGTCCTCGGACTAACCACGAGCAGTACTTC,CASSPRTNHEQYF
TRBJ2-7,.,.,TRBV5-5,TGTGCCAGCAGCCCCGATGCAGGGGCGCGGGAGCAGTACTTC,CASSPDAGAREQYF
TRBJ1-5,TRBD1,few,TRBV7-2,TGTGCCAGCAGCTTAGGACAGGGGGATCAGCCCCAGCATTTT,CASSLGQGDQPQHF
TRBJ2-3,TRBD2,.,TRBV9,TGTGCCAGCAGCGTAGGATTGCGGGGGGACACAGATACGCAGTATTTT,CASSVGLRGDTDTQYF
TRBJ2-1,.,.,TRBV5-1,TGCGCCAGCAGCTCGTCTGGGGGGAGCTCCTACAATGAGCAGTTCTTC,CASSSSGGSSYNEQFF
TRBJ2-3,TRBD2,few,TRBV10-2,TGCGCCAGTGAGGGGCGGGAGGGCCTCACAGATACGCAGTATTTT,CASEGREGLTDTQYF
TRBJ1-5,.,.,TRBV25-1,TGTGCCAGATCCTCGGGTGCCCGCCGCGAGGTCAATCAGCCCCAGCATTTT,CARSSGARREVNQPQHF
TRBJ1-2,TRBD1,.,TRBV7-9,TGTTCCAGCAGCTTCCCCGGGACAGGAGAAAACTATGGCTACACCTTC,CSSSFPGTGENYGYTF
TRBJ1-4,.,.,TRBV27,TGTGCCAGCATGCTTTGGGGGGATGAGGGGGAAAAACTGTTTTTT,CASMLWGDEGEKLFF
TRBJ2-1,.,.,TRBV9,TGTGCCAGCAGCGTAGCCTACGGGAGTAGTCGCAATGAGCAGTTCTTC,CASSVAYGSSRNEQFF
TRBJ2-2,.,.,TRBV21-1,TGTGCCAGCACCCCCGGGGGGGAGCGGGAGGGCCGGGGGACCGGGGAGCTGTTTTTT,CASTPGGEREGRGTGELFF
TRBJ1-1,.,.,TRBV27,TGTGCCAGTAAAAGGGAAGGGAGAGGGTTGGGGAGTGAAGCTTTCTTT,CASKREGRGLGSEAFF
TRBJ2-1,TRBD2,.,TRBV5-1,TGCGCCAGCAGCTTACTAGCGGGAGGGTACAATGAGCAGTTCTTC,CASSLLAGGYNEQFF
TRBJ1-2,.,.,TRBV2,TGTGCTAGCAGAGCGCGGGGCAATGGCTACACCTTC,CASRARGNGYTF
TRBJ2-7,.,few,TRBV7-2,TGTGCCAGCAGCGACGTGGGCCCCTACGAGCAGTACTTC,CASSDVGPYEQYF
TRBJ2-1,.,.,TRBV7-8,TGTGCCAGCAGCTTAGGGGCCCTGGGCTCCTACAATGAGCAGTTCTTC,CASSLGALGSYNEQFF
TRBJ2-5,TRBD2,.,TRBV5-1,TGCGCCAGCAGCTCCGCTCCCCCCCTAGCGGTCGGGAAGACCCAGTACTTC,CASSSAPPLAVGKTQYF
TRBJ2-1,.,.,TRBV25-1,TGTGCCAGCAGTAGGCAGGGCACCTACAATGAGCAGTTCTTC,CASSRQGTYNEQFF
TRBJ2-7,.,.,TRBV6-5,TGTGCCAGCACCTCGTTGGCTAGCCGCCCCCACGAGCAGTACTTC,CASTSLASRPHEQYF
TRBJ1-1,TRBD1,.,TRBV2,TGTGCCAGCAGTGTGGGGGACAGGTGGGATGGAGCTTTCTTT,CASSVGDRWDGAFF
TRBJ2-2,.,.,TRBV14,TGTGCCAGCAGCCAAGATACCGGGACCGGGGAGCTGTTTTTT,CASSQDTGTGELFF
TRBJ1-4,.,.,TRBV27,TGTGCCAGCAGTTGGGAGCCTGGGGGGGAAAAACTGTTTTTT,CASSWEPGGEKLFF
TRBJ2-1,.,once,TRBV27,TGTGCCAGCAGTTTGGGCAGGGGCAATGAGCAGTTCTTC,CASSLGRGNEQFF
TRBJ2-3,TRBD2,.,TRBV18,TGTGCCAGCTCTCCGGGACTAGCTCCAGATACGCAGTATTTT,CASSPGLAPDTQYF
TRBJ1-1,TRBD1,.,TRBV7-9,TGTGCCAGCCCCCTCCCCCCCCGGGACAGTTCTCCCCCACCCACTGAAGCTTTCTTT,CASPLPPRDSSPPPTEAFF
TRBJ1-6,TRBD1,.,TRBV27,TGTGCCAGCGGGGATGGACAGGGGTATTCACCCCTCCACTTT,CASGDGQGYSPLHF
TRBJ2-5,TRBD2,.,TRBV7-9,TGTGCCAGCAGCTCCCTGACTAGCGGGAGCTCTAATGGAGAGACCCAGTACTTC,CASSSLTSGSSNGETQYF
TRBJ1-1,.,.,TRBV5-1,TGCGCCAGCAGCTTTGGCCAGGGTCGCGCTGAAGCTTTCTTT,CASSFGQGRAEAFF
TRBJ1-1,TRBD1,.,TRBV9,TGTGCCAGCAGCGTTTACAGGGGGATGAACACTGAAGCTTTCTTT,CASSVYRGMNTEAFF
TRBJ1-1,TRBD1,once,TRBV19,TGTGCCAGTAGTTCCCGGACAGGATCCGGGGACACTGAAGCTTTCTTT,CASSSRTGSGDTEAFF
TRBJ2-2,.,.,TRBV18,TGTGCCAGCTCCCCCCCGGCAGGTCCGAACACCGGGGAGCTGTTTTTT,CASSPPAGPNTGELFF
TRBJ2-3,.,.,TRBV5-4,TGTGCCAGCAGCTGGATCTCGAGCAGGACAGATACGCAGTATTTT,CASSWISSRTDTQYF
TRBJ2-1,TRBD2,few,TRBV7-2,TGTGCCAGCAGCTCAAGTGTCACCGGACTAGGGAATGAGCAGTTCTTC,CASSSSVTGLGNEQFF
TRBJ1-2,.,.,TRBV5-1,TGCGCCAGCAGCTTGGCAACCGGGAGCTATGGCTACACCTTC,CASSLATGSYGYTF